The next 25 T cell receptor beta chains were all read from a single sample in a study of T cells expressing NK-cell markers. TCRdb reprocessed the 5' RACE reads and reports one entry per CDR3 protein, with no DNA. The sample includes 150,000 to 180,000 distinct CDR3 sequences. The specimen sequenced was blood T cells: a sorted CD56 or NKG2C T cell subset, CD4+ or CD8+ T cells, or bulk PBMC T cells (not recorded which). These receptors were obtained from a woman aged 45 to 65 in good health.

The chain couples TRBV29-1 to TRBJ1-2. The CDR3 covers 13 residues. Looked up from germline, CDR1 is SQVTM and CDR2 is ANQGSEA. The CDR3: CSVVGMGNYGYTF.

This chain joins TRBV12-3 or TRBV12-4 and TRBJ2-1; lacking DNA, the TRBD1 call made by TCRdb goes unchecked. There are 14 residues in the CDR3. CDR3 region: CASSDRGHLNEQFF.

The chain has TRBV30 and TRBJ1-5; as DNA is missing, the TRBD1 call by TCRdb cannot be tested. CDR3 size: 15 residues. From germline, CDR1 is GTSNPN and CDR2 SVGIG (reference sequence). Here the CDR3 reads CAWSDGTATYQPQHF. Looking up the rest from reference TRBV30 and TRBJ1-5 gives the full variable domain: SQTIHQWPATLVQPVGSPLSLECTVEGTSNPNLYWYRQAAGRGLQLLFYSVGIGQISSEVPQNLSASRPQDRQFILSSKKLLLSDSGFYLCAWSDGTATYQPQHFGDGTRLSIL.

This rearrangement joins TRBV20-1 to TRBJ2-5; TCRdb's D call of TRBD2 is untestable without DNA. The length of the CDR3 is 14 residues. From germline, CDR1 is DFQATT and CDR2 SNEGSKA (reference sequence). The CDR3 loop reads CSAREPGLAQTQYF.

The chain combines TRBV3-1 with TRBJ2-5. The CDR3 loop spans 14 amino acids. In germline, CDR1 is LGHDT, CDR2 YNNKEL (reference sequence). CDR3 amino acids: CASSQSIREETQYF.

The rearrangement joins TRBV12-3 or TRBV12-4 to TRBJ2-7; TCRdb's assignment of TRBD1 cannot be checked, as there is no DNA. The CDR3 covers 14 residues. This CDR3 is CASSPSTGAYEQYF.

This chain joins TRBV7-3 and TRBJ2-7; TCRdb calls TRBD2, which cannot be checked without DNA. Per the germline V gene, CDR1 is SGHTA and CDR2 is FQGTGA. This CDR3 has 13 residues. CDR3: CASSTLAGYEQYF.

The chain couples TRBV27 to TRBJ2-3; as DNA is missing, the TRBD2 call by TCRdb cannot be tested. CDR3 length equals 15 residues. The germline V gene encodes CDR1 MNHEY and CDR2 SMNVEV (reference sequence). This CDR3 is CASSFGPSSTDTQYF.

The J gene is TRBJ2-1, the V gene TRBV29-1; TCRdb names TRBD2, which stays unverified in the absence of DNA. Per the germline V gene, CDR1 is SQVTM and CDR2 is ANQGSEA. The CDR3 length is 15 residues. The CDR3: CSVVGTSGTYNEQFF.

This sequence joins TRBV7-9 and TRBJ2-2. CDR1 and CDR2 (germline): SEHNR, FQNEAQ (reference sequence). There are 12 residues in the CDR3. The CDR3 spells CASSFSAGELFF.

The V call is TRBV12-3 or TRBV12-4, the J call TRBJ2-3; TCRdb designates TRBD1, a call that cannot be tested without DNA. This CDR3 has 16 residues. The CDR3 here is CASSSWDRDSTDTQYF.

The CDR3 loop reads CASSLGPLGEQYF. V is TRBV7-8 and J is TRBJ2-7. Germline CDR1 and CDR2: SGHVS and FQNEAQ. This CDR3 comprises 13 residues.

V is TRBV29-1 and J is TRBJ2-1; TCRdb's D call, TRBD1, is unchecked because there is no DNA. This CDR3 region has 17 residues. Per germline, CDR1 SQVTM and CDR2 ANQGSEA. The CDR3 sequence is CSVEGPGQELLGNEQFF.

The chain employs TRBV27 and TRBJ2-3; TCRdb's assignment of TRBD2 cannot be checked, as there is no DNA. The CDR3 consists of 14 residues. CDR1 and CDR2 (germline): MNHEY, SMNVEV (reference sequence). Here the CDR3 reads CASSFGSFTDTQYF.

The chain uses TRBV12-3 or TRBV12-4 and TRBJ2-1. The CDR3 has 13 amino acids. The CDR3 reads CATTVGPDNEQFF.

The rearrangement links TRBV7-9 to TRBJ2-6; the D call of TRBD1 rests on TCRdb alone, since no DNA is present to check it. CDR3 length: 16 amino acids. Germline CDR1 reads SEHNR; CDR2 reads FQNEAQ (reference sequence). Here the CDR3 reads CASSANSGSGANVLTF.

This chain joins TRBV28 and TRBJ1-1; TCRdb lists TRBD1, though no DNA is available to test this call. CDR1 and CDR2 from the germline V gene are MDHEN and SYDVKM. This CDR3 has 16 residues. CDR3 in amino acids: CASSLGTGGSDTEAFF.

The genes are TRBV12-3 or TRBV12-4 and TRBJ2-3. The CDR3 totals 13 residues. This CDR3 reads CASSLTGTDTQYF.

This CDR3 reads CASRHTPGPSTGELFF. V usage is TRBV14 and J usage is TRBJ2-2; TCRdb indicates TRBD1, and absent DNA this call remains unverified. Per germline, CDR1 SGHDN and CDR2 FVKESK. The CDR3 covers 16 residues.

The rearrangement uses TRBV7-9 and TRBJ2-7. CDR1 is SEHNR, CDR2 FQNEAQ, per germline (reference sequence). CDR3 length equals 11 residues. CDR3 region: CASSRWDEQYF.

The chain couples TRBV9 to TRBJ1-1. Per the germline V gene, CDR1 is SGDLS and CDR2 is YYNGEE. The CDR3 spans 12 residues. The CDR3 loop is CASSAVNTEAFF. Filled out from reference TRBV9 and TRBJ1-1, the complete variable domain reads DSGVTQTPKHLITATGQRVTLRCSPRSGDLSVYWYQQSLDQGLQFLIQYYNGEERAKGNILERFSAQQFPDLHSELNLSSLELGDSALYFCASSAVNTEAFFGQGTRLTVV.

This chain links TRBV6-1 with TRBJ2-1. The CDR3 is 13 residues long. Germline-derived CDR1 and CDR2 are MNHNS and SASEGT. CDR3 region: CASVPRPYNEQFF.

The chain couples TRBV7-3 to TRBJ1-1; absent DNA, TCRdb's TRBD1 call cannot be checked. Per the germline V gene, CDR1 is SGHTA and CDR2 is FQGTGA. This CDR3 region has 13 residues. The CDR3: CASRQGSDTEAFF.

The chain is built from TRBV5-5 and TRBJ2-7. The CDR3 length is 13 residues. CDR1 SGHKS and CDR2 YYEKEE come from the germline V gene (reference sequence). The CDR3 loop reads CASSLDLAGEQYF.

V and J are TRBV6-6 and TRBJ1-5. The CDR3 has 13 amino acids. The germline V gene encodes CDR1 MNHNY and CDR2 SVGAGI (reference sequence). CDR3 in amino acids: CASSSEGRQPQHF.